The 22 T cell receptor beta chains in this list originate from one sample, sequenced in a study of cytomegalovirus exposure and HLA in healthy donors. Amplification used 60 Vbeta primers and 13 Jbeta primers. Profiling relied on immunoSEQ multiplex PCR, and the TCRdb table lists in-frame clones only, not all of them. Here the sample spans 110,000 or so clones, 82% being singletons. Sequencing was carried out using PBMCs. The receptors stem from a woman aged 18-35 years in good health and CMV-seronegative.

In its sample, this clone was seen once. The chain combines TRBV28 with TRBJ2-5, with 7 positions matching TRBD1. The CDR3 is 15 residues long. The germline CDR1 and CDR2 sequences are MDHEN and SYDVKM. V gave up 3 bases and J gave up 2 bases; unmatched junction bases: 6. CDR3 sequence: CASSFRQGGQETQYF. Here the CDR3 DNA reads TGTGCCAGCAGTTTCCGACAGGGCGGGCAAGAGACCCAGTACTTC.

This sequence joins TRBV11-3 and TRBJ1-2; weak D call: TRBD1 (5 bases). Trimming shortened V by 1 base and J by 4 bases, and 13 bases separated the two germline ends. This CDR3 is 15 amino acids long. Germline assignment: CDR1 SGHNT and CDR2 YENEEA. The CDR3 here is CASSLGGSGGYGYTF. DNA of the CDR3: TGTGCCAGCAGCTTAGGAGGCAGCGGGGGCTATGGCTACACCTTC.

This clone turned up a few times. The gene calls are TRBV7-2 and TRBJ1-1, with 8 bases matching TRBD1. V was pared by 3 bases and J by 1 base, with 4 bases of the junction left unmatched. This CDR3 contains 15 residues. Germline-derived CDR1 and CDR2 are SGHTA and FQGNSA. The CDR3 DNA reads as TGTGCCAGCAGCTTCCTCGACAGGGGGAACACTGAAGCTTTCTTT. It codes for CASSFLDRGNTEAFF.

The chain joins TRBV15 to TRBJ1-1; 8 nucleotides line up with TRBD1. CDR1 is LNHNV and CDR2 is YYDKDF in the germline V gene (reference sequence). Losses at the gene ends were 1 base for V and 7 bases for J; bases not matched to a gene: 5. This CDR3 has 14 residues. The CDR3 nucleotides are TGTGCCACCAGCAGAGGAAACAGGGGGGATGAAGCTTTCTTT. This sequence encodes CATSRGNRGDEAFF.

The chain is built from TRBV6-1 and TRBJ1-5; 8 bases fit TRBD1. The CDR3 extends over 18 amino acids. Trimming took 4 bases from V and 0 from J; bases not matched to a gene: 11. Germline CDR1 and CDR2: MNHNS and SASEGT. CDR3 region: CASSAAGTGTYSNQPQHF. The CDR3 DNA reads TGTGCCAGCAGTGCCGCCGGGACAGGAACTTATAGCAATCAGCCCCAGCATTTT.

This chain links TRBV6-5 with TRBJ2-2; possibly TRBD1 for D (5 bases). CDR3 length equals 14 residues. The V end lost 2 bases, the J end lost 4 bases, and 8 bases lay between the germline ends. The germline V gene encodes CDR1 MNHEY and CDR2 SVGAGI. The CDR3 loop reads CASSYDRPTGELFF. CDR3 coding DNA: TGTGCCAGCAGTTACGACAGACCCACCGGGGAGCTGTTTTTT.

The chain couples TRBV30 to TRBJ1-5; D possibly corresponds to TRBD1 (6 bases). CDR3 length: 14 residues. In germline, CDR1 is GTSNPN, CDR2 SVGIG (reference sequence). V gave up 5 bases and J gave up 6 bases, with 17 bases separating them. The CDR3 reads CAWEAGTGSQPQHF. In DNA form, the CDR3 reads TGTGCCTGGGAGGCCGGAACAGGGAGTCAGCCCCAGCATTTT.

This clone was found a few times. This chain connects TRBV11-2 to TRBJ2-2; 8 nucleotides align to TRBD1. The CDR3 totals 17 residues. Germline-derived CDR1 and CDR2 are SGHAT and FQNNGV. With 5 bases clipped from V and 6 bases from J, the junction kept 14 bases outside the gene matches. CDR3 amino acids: CASSHAVGTGMAGELFF. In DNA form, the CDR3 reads TGTGCCAGCAGCCATGCCGTCGGGACAGGAATGGCCGGGGAGCTGTTTTTT.

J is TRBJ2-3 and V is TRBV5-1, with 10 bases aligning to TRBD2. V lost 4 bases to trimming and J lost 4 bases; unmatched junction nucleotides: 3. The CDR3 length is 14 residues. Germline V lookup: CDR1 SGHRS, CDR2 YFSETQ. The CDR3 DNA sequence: TGCGCCAGCAGCCCGGGACTAGCGTCAGATACGCAGTATTTT. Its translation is CASSPGLASDTQYF.

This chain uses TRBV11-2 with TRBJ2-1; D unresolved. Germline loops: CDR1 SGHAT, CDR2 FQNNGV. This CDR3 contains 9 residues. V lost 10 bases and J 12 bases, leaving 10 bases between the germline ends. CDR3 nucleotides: TGTGCCACCTACCCCCCGCAGTTCTTC. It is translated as CATYPPQFF.

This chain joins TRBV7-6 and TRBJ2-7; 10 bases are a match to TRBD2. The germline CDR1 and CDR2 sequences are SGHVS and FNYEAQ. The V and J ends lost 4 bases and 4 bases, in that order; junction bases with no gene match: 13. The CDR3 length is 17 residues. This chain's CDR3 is CASSSSPASGSLYEQYF. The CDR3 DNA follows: TGTGCCAGCAGCTCCTCACCTGCTAGCGGGAGCTTGTACGAGCAGTACTTC.

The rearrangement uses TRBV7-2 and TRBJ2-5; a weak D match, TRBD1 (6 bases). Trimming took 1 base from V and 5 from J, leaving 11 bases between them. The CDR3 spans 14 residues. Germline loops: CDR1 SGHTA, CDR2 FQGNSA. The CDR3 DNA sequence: TGTGCCAGCAGCTTAGGACAGGTCCCGGAGACCCAGTACTTC. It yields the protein CASSLGQVPETQYF.

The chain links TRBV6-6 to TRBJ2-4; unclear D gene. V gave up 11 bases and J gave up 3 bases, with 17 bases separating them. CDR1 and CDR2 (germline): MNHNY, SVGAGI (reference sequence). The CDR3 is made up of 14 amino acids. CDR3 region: CASWRSADKNIQYF. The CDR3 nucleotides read TGTGCCTCCTGGCGGTCTGCAGACAAAAACATTCAGTACTTC.

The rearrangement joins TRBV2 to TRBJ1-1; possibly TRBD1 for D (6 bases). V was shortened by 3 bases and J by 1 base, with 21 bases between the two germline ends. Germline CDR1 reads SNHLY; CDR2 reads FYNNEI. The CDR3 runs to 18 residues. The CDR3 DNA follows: TGTGCCAGCAGTGATCCCAGGGGACGGGGGGTCGGGAACACTGAAGCTTTCTTT. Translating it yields CASSDPRGRGVGNTEAFF.

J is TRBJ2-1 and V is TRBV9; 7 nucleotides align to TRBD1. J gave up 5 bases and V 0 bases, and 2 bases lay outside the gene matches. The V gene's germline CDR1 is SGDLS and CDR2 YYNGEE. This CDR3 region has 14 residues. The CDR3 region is CASSVVGGNNEQFF. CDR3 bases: TGTGCCAGCAGCGTAGTAGGGGGCAACAATGAGCAGTTCTTC.

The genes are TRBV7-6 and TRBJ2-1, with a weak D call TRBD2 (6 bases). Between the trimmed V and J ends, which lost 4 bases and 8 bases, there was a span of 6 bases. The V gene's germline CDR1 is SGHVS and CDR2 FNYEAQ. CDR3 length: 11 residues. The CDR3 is CASSWRDEQFF. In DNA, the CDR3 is TGTGCCAGCAGCTGGAGGGATGAGCAGTTCTTC.

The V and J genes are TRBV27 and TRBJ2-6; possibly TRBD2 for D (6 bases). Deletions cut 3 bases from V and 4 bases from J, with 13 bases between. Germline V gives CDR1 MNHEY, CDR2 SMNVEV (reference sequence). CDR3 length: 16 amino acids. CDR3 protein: CASSFGGASGANVLTF. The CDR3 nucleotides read TGTGCCAGCAGTTTTGGCGGGGCTTCAGGGGCCAACGTCCTGACTTTC.

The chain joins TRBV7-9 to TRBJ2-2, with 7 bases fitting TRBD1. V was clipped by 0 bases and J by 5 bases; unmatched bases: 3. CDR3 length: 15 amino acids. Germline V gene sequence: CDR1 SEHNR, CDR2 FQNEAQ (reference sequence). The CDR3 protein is CASSLAQGVTGELFF. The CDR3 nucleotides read TGTGCCAGCAGCTTAGCGCAGGGGGTTACCGGGGAGCTGTTTTTT. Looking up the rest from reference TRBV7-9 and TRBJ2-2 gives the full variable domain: DTGVSQNPRHKITKRGQNVTFRCDPISEHNRLYWYRQTLGQGPEFLTYFQNEAQLEKSRLLSDRFSAERPKGSFSTLEIQRTEQGDSAMYLCASSLAQGVTGELFFGEGSRLTVL.

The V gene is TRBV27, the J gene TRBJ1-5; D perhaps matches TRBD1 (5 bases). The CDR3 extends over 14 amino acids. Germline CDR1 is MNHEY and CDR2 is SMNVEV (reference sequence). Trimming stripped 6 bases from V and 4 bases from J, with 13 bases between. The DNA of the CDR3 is TGTGCCAGCAGGGATCGACAGCCAAATCAGCCCCAGCATTTT. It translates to CASRDRQPNQPQHF.

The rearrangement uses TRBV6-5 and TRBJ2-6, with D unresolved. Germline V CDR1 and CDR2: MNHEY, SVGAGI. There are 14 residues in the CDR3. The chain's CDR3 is CGSRRSLGANVLTF. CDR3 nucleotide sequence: TGTGGATCTAGACGGAGCCTGGGTGCCAACGTCCTGACTTTC.

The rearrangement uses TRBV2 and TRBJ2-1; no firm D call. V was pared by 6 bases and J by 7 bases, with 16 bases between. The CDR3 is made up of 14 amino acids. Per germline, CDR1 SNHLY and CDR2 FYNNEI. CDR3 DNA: TGTGCCAGCAGAGTAGTAGTCCATACGAATGAGCAGTTCTTC. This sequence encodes CASRVVVHTNEQFF. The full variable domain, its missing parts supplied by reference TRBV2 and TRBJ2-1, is EPEVTQTPSHQVTQMGQEVILRCVPISNHLYFYWYRQILGQKVEFLVSFYNNEISEKSEIFDDQFSVERPDGSNFTLKIRSTKLEDSAMYFCASRVVVHTNEQFFGPGTRLTVL.

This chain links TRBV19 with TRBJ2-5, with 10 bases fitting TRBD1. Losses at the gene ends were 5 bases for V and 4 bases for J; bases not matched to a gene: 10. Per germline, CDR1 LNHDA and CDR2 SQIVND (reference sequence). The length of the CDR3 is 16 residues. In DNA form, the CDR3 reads TGTGCCAGTAGTCCCCTAGACAGGGGGCTGGGAGAGACCCAGTACTTC. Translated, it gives CASSPLDRGLGETQYF.